This TCR beta chain was identified in a study of T cell responses to AZD1222 COVID-19 vaccine. Broader study findings: Reports say nearly half of spike-specific TCRs go after unmutated variant regions. In all cases, repertoires were sampled only after the peak T cell response. Spike was spanned by vaccine-associated CD4 TCRs, which were dominant at 160-218 and 743-854.

The method was immunoSEQ multiplex PCR; TCRdb's version includes in-frame clones alone and lacks a portion of them. The profile covers about 140,000 clones, with roughly 84% appearing a single time and over 3.5% taken by the ten largest. With regard to this clone: Its matching antigen is unknown.

This CDR3 spans 13 amino acids. Trimming shortened V by 0 bases and J by 7 bases, and 10 bases separated the two germline ends. Germline CDR1 SGHRS, CDR2 YFSETQ. This chain links TRBV5-1 with TRBJ1-2, with D unclear. This receptor was obtained from an adult in good health. The sequencing here drew on peripheral blood, taken on day 0 of AZD1222 vaccination. CDR3 sequence: CASSLDRRRGYTF. The CDR3 DNA sequence: TGCGCCAGCAGCTTGGACCGCAGGCGTGGCTACACCTTC.